This is a list of T cell receptor beta chains from one sample in a study of cytomegalovirus exposure and HLA in healthy donors. Libraries were prepared by immunoSEQ multiplex PCR; TCRdb keeps only in-frame clonotypes and omits some of them. The sample table includes fewer than 150,000 clones. Input material: PBMCs. These receptors were taken from a man in his forties in good health and CMV-seronegative. CDR3s include the opening cysteine and the closing phenylalanine or tryptophan. D genes are given only for firm matches.

v_call	j_call	d_call	cdr3_aa
TRBV5-5	TRBJ1-6	NA	CASSLEVVGASSYNSPLRF
TRBV7-2	TRBJ1-1	NA	CASSLGLAGMNTEAFF
TRBV19	TRBJ2-1	TRBD2	CASSMGLAGGNEQFF
TRBV9	TRBJ2-5	TRBD1	CASSVGPTGGIQETQYF
TRBV10-3	TRBJ1-5	NA	CAISESWGGSQPQHF
TRBV5-1	TRBJ2-3	NA	CASSLVQGTTDTQYF
TRBV7-8	TRBJ2-3	NA	CASSLKGVTSTDTQYF
TRBV6-1	TRBJ1-2	TRBD1	CASSGDRANYGYTF
TRBV6-4	TRBJ2-3	TRBD2	CASSDSSGGADTQYF
TRBV18	TRBJ2-7	TRBD1	CASSATGDLQQYF
TRBV7-9	TRBJ1-2	NA	CASSLLLVGGVGYTF
TRBV7-6	TRBJ2-5	TRBD2	CASKPIAGGLSGTQYF
TRBV6-5	TRBJ1-2	NA	CASSYSSSGNYGYTF
TRBV7-9	TRBJ1-1	TRBD1	CASSPRTGGKATEAFF
TRBV6-1	TRBJ2-1	TRBD2	CASSEGGGSYNEQFF
TRBV6-6	TRBJ1-6	TRBD1	CASSHRGDVSFSPLHF
TRBV6-5	TRBJ2-7	NA	CASSRSTGSYEQYF
TRBV28	TRBJ1-5	NA	CASSGDQGYQPQHF
TRBV21-1	TRBJ1-2	NA	CASSKIVGTGNAGYTF
TRBV6-8	NA	NA	CASRGRTYEQYF
TRBV5-6	TRBJ1-6	TRBD1	CASSRKLDRAYNSPLHF
TRBV7-6	TRBJ2-7	TRBD1	CASSPRTGSLYEQYF
TRBV5-1	TRBJ2-3	NA	CASSLVPSAVDTQYF
TRBV6-5	TRBJ2-4	NA	CASGAALQKNIQYF